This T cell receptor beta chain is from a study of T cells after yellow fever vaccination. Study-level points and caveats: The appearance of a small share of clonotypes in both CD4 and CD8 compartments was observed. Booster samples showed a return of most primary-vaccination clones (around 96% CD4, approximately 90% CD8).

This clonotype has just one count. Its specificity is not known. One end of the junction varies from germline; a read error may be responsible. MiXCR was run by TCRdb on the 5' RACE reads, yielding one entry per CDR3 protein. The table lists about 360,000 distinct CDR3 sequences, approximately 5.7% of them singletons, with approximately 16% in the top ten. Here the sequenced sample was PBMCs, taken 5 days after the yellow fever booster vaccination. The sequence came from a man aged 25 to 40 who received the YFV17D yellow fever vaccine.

The CDR3 reads CASSLEAGADYGYTF. In nucleotides, the CDR3 is TGCGCTAGCAGCTTGGAGGCGGGGGCGGACTATGGCTACACCTTC. V is TRBV5-1 and J is TRBJ1-2; possible D gene TRBD1, 6 bases. This CDR3 comprises 15 residues. Germline CDR1 SGHRS, CDR2 YFSETQ.